A selection of T cell receptor beta chains follows, all from one sample in a study of blood T cell repertoires in COVID-19. Assay: immunoSEQ multiplex PCR; the TCRdb copy retains only in-frame clones and omits some. The sample comprises approximately 210,000 clones, around 78% of which are singletons, and around 2.5% rests with the top ten. The source material was peripheral blood. These receptors all come from a woman between 70 and 85 years old with active or convalescent COVID-19. Both conserved end residues are part of each CDR3. The D gene is left open where the match is weak. The size entry is marked missing in some rows and otherwise reads once, few, many or a size class.

size	D	J	V	DNA	CDR3
.	.	TRBJ2-7	TRBV7-8	TGTGCCAGCAGCTCTCGGGGGGCGCGGGTCATCAACGAGCAGTACTTC	CASSSRGARVINEQYF
.	.	TRBJ2-7	TRBV6-5	TGTGCCAGCAGTTATGAGAGGAGTCCCACGTACGAGCAGTACTTC	CASSYERSPTYEQYF
.	.	TRBJ2-2	TRBV7-3	TGTGCCAGCAGCCCGCGACACGGGAACACCGGGGAGCTGTTTTTT	CASSPRHGNTGELFF
.	.	TRBJ2-1	TRBV5-1	TGCGCCAGCAGCGATAGCGGTTTCGCCTACAATGAGCAGTTCTTC	CASSDSGFAYNEQFF
.	.	TRBJ1-6	TRBV9	TGTGCCAGCAGCGCCCTTAATTCACCCCTCCACTTT	CASSALNSPLHF
few	.	TRBJ1-3	TRBV5-4	TGTGCCAGCAGCAACGGACAGAGGGCTTGGAACACCATATATTTT	CASSNGQRAWNTIYF
.	.	TRBJ1-4	TRBV25-1	TGTGCCAGCAGTGTCCCCAAACAGGAATGTGAAAAACTGTTTTTT	CASSVPKQECEKLFF
.	TRBD1	TRBJ2-3	TRBV3-1/TRBV3-2	TGTGCCAGCAGCCGACAGGGGTCGGCAGATACGCAGTATTTT	CASSRQGSADTQYF
.	.	TRBJ1-2	TRBV4-3	TGCGCCAGCAGCCTCACAGCAGTAGCTAACTATGGCTACACCTTC	CASSLTAVANYGYTF
.	.	TRBJ2-3	TRBV19	TGTGCCAGTAGTCTCAGGACAGTTCCTCTGGATACGCAGTATTTT	CASSLRTVPLDTQYF
.	.	TRBJ1-2	TRBV19	TGTGCCAGTAGTCCTGGGCAGGGCTCCTATGGCTACACCTTC	CASSPGQGSYGYTF
.	TRBD1	TRBJ1-1	TRBV30	TGTGCCTGGAGTGGGAAGGGGGCGATATTCGGGACTGAAGCTTTCTTT	CAWSGKGAIFGTEAFF
.	.	TRBJ1-6	TRBV19	TGTGCCAGTAGTTCTCAAGGACTCACACCCCTCCACTTT	CASSSQGLTPLHF
.	TRBD2	TRBJ2-3	TRBV5-4	TGTGCCAGCAGCTTACTAGCGGGGGGAACAGATACGCAGTATTTT	CASSLLAGGTDTQYF
.	TRBD2	TRBJ2-1	TRBV5-1	TGCGCCAGCAGCGCCGACAAACTAGCGGGAGCCACCTACAATGAGCAGTTCTTC	CASSADKLAGATYNEQFF
few	TRBD2	TRBJ2-7	TRBV29-1	TGCAGCGTTCGGGACCCGGGGGGCTACGAGCAGTACTTC	CSVRDPGGYEQYF
.	.	TRBJ1-2	TRBV10-3	TGTGCCATCAGCGAGGCAGGGGCGGCCACCTTC	CAISEAGAATF
.	TRBD2	TRBJ2-7	TRBV30	TGTGCCTGGACCCTCCCGGGGGGAGGGCCGGACGAGCAGTACTTC	CAWTLPGGGPDEQYF
.	TRBD2	TRBJ2-1	TRBV5-1	TGCGCCAGCAGCTTGGGGCTAGCGGGGATCAGTGAGCAGTTCTTC	CASSLGLAGISEQFF
.	.	TRBJ1-4	TRBV7-2	TGTGCCAGCTCCGGGGGGAGAGGTGAAAAACTGTTTTTT	CASSGGRGEKLFF
.	.	TRBJ2-1	TRBV5-1	TGCGCCAGCAGCATTAACAGGGGACTCTACAATGAGCAGTTCTTC	CASSINRGLYNEQFF
.	.	TRBJ1-1	TRBV5-1	TGCGCCAGCAGCCTCCCGGCAGGCTCGAACACTGAAGCTTTCTTT	CASSLPAGSNTEAFF
.	TRBD1	TRBJ1-1	TRBV5-1	TGCGCCAGCAGCTTAGGGGGCCAAGGCACTGAAGCTTTCTTT	CASSLGGQGTEAFF
.	.	TRBJ1-1	TRBV3-1/TRBV3-2	TGTGCCAGCAGCCAAAGGAGGAGAACTGAAGCTTTCTTT	CASSQRRRTEAFF
.	.	TRBJ2-1	TRBV12-3/TRBV12-4	TGTGCCAGCAGTTTGCTATACAATGAGCAGTTCTTC	CASSLLYNEQFF